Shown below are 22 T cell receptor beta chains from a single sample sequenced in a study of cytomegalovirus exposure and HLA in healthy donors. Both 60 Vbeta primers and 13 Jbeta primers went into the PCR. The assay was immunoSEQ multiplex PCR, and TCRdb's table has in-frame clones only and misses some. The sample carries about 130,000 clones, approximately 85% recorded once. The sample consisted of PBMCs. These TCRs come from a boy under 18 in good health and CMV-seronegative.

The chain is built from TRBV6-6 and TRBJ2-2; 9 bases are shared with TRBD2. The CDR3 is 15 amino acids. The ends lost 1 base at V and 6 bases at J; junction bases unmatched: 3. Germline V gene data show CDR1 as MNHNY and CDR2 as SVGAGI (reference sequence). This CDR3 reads CASSYLREGPGELFF. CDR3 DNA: TGTGCCAGCAGTTACTTGCGGGAGGGCCCCGGGGAGCTGTTTTTT.

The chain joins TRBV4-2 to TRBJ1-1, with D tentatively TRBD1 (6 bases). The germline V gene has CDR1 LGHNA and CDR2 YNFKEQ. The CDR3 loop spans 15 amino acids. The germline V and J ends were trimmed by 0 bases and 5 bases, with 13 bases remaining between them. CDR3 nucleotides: TGTGCCAGCAGCCAAGAGCTACGCCAGGGGACTGAAGCTTTCTTT. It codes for CASSQELRQGTEAFF.

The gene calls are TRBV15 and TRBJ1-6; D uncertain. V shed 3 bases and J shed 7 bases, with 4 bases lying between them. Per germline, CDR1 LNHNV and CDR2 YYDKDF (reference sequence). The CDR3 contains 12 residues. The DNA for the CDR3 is TGTGCCACCAGCAGGCGGAATTCACCCCTCCACTTT. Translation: CATSRRNSPLHF.

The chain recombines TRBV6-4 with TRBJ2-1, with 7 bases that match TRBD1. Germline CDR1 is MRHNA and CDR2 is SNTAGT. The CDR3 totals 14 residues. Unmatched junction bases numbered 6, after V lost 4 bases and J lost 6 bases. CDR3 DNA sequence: TGTGCCAGCAGTGCCGGGACAGCGCGCAATGAGCAGTTCTTC. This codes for CASSAGTARNEQFF.

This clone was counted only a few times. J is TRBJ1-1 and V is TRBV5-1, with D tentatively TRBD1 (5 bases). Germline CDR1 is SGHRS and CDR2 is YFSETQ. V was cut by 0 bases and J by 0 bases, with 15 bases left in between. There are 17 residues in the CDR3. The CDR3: CASSLGPGVPMNTEAFF. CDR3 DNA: TGCGCCAGCAGCTTGGGCCCGGGGGTGCCCATGAACACTGAAGCTTTCTTT.

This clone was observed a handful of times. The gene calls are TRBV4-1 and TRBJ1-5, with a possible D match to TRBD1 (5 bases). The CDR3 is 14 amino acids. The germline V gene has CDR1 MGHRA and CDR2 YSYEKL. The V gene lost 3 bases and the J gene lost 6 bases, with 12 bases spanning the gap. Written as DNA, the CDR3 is TGCGCCAGCAGCCAGCTTCAGGGTGGTCAGCCCCAGCATTTT. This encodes CASSQLQGGQPQHF.

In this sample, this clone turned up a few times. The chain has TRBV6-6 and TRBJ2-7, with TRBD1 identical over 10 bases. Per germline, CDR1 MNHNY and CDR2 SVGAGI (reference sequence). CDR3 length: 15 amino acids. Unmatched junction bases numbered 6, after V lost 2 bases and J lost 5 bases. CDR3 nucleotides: TGTGCCAGCAGTTACACTCCGGGACAGGGGAACGAGCAGTACTTC. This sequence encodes CASSYTPGQGNEQYF.

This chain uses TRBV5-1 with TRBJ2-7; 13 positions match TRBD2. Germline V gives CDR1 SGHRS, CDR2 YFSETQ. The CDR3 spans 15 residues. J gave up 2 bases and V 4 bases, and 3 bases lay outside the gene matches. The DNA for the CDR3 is TGCGCCAGCAGCCCCACTAGCGGGAGGGCCTACGAGCAGTACTTC. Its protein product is CASSPTSGRAYEQYF.

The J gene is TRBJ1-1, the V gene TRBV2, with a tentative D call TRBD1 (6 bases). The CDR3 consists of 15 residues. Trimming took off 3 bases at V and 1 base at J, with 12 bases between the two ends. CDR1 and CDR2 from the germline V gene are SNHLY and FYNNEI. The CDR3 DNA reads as TGTGCCAGCAGTGATCGGGCAGGGGCGAACACTGAAGCTTTCTTT. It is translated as CASSDRAGANTEAFF.

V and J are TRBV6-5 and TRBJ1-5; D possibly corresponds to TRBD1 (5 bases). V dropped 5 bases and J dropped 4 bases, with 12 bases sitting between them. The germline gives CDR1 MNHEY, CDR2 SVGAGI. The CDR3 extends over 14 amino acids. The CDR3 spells CASSPPGLNQPQHF. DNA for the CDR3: TGTGCCAGCAGTCCGCCAGGGCTGAATCAGCCCCAGCATTTT.

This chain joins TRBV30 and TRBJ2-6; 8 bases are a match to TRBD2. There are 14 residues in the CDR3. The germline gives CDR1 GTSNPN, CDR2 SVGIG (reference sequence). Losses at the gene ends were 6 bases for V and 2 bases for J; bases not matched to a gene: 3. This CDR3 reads CACAAGAGANVLTF. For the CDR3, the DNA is TGTGCCTGCGCAGCGGGAGCTGGGGCCAACGTCCTGACTTTC.

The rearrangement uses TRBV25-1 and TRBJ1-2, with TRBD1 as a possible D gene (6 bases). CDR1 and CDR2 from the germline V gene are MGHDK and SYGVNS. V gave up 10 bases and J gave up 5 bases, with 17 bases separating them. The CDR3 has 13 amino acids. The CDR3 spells CATLKGGSYGYTF. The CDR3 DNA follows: TGTGCCACCCTGAAAGGGGGATCATATGGCTACACCTTC.

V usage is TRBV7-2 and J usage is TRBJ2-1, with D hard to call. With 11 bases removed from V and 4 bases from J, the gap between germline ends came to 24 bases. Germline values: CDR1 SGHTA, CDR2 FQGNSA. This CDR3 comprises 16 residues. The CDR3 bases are TGTGCCGCCTCCCCAGGAATTAGGCCGACATACAATGAGCAGTTCTTC. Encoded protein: CAASPGIRPTYNEQFF.

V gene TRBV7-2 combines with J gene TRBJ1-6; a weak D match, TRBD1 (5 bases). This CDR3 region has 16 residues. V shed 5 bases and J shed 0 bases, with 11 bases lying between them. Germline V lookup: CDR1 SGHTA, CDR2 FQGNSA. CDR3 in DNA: TGTGCCAGCAGCGACCCCCAGGGCTCCTATAATTCACCCCTCCACTTT. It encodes CASSDPQGSYNSPLHF.

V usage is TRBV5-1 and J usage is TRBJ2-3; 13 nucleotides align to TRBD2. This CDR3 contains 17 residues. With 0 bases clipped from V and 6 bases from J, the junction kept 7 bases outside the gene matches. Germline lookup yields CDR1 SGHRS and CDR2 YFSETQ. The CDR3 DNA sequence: TGCGCCAGCAGCTTGGTACAGACTAGCGGGGGGTCGGATACGCAGTATTTT. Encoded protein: CASSLVQTSGGSDTQYF. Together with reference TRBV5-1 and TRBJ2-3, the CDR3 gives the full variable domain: KAGVTQTPRYLIKTRGQQVTLSCSPISGHRSVSWYQQTPGQGLQFLFEYFSETQRNKGNFPGRFSGRQFSNSRSEMNVSTLELGDSALYLCASSLVQTSGGSDTQYFGPGTRLTVL.

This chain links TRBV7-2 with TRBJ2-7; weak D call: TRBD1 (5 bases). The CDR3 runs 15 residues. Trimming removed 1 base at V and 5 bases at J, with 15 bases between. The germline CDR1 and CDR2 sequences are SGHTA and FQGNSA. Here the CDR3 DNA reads TGTGCCAGCAGCTTAGAGGGCAGGGTAATCGACGAGCAGTACTTC. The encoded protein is CASSLEGRVIDEQYF. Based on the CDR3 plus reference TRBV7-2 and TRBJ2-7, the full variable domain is GAGVSQSPSNKVTEKGKDVELRCDPISGHTALYWYRQSLGQGLEFLIYFQGNSAPDKSGLPSDRFSAERTGGSVSTLTIQRTQQEDSAVYLCASSLEGRVIDEQYFGPGTRLTVT.

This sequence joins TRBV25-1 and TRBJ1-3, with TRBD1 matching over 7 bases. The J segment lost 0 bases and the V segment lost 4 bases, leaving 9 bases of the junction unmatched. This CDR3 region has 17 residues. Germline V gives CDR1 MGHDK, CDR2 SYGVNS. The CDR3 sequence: CASSVFRGQASGNTIYF. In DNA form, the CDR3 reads TGTGCCAGCAGTGTATTCAGAGGACAGGCCTCTGGAAACACCATATATTTT.

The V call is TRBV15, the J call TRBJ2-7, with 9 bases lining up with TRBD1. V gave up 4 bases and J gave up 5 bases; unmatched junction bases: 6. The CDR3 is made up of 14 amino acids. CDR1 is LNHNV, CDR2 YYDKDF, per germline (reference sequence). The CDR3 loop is CATSTPGQGHEQYF. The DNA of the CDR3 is TGTGCCACCAGCACCCCGGGACAGGGACACGAGCAGTACTTC. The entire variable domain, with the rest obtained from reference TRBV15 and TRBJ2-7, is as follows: DAMVIQNPRYQVTQFGKPVTLSCSQTLNHNVMYWYQQKSSQAPKLLFHYYDKDFNNEADTPDNFQSRRPNTSFCFLDIRSPGLGDTAMYLCATSTPGQGHEQYFGPGTRLTVT.

CDR3 in amino acids: CASSLGQRSDTQYF. The CDR3 DNA is TGTGCCAGCAGCTTAGGACAGCGCTCAGATACGCAGTATTTT. The chain links TRBV7-7 to TRBJ2-3; possible D gene TRBD1, 5 bases. The CDR3 consists of 14 residues. V lost 1 base, J lost 4 bases, and 9 bases lay in between. Germline loops: CDR1 SSHAT, CDR2 FNYEAQ (reference sequence).

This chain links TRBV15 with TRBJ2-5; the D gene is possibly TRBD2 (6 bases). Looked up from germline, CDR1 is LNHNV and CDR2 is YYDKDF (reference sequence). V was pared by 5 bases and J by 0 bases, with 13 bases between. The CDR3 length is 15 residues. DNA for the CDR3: TGTGCCACCAGCGGCCCTAGACTAGACCAAGAGACCCAGTACTTC. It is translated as CATSGPRLDQETQYF.

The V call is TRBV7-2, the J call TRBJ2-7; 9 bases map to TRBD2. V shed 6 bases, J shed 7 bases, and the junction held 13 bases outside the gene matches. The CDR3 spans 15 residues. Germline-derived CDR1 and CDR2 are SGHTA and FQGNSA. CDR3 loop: CASSPFIGREGEQYF. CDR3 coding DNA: TGTGCCAGCAGTCCCTTCATCGGGCGGGAGGGGGAGCAGTACTTC.

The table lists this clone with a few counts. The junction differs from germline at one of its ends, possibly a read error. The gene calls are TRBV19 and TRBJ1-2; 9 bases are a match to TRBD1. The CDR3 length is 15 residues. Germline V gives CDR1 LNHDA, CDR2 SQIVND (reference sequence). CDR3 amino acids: CASSVQGAPNYGYPF. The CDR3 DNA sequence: TGTGCCAGTAGTGTACAGGGGGCTCCGAACTATGGCTACCCCTTC.